Listed below are T cell receptor beta chains from one sample, sequenced in a study of shared clonotypes between healthy human individuals. TCRdb's copy holds only in-frame clones and misses some; the assay was immunoSEQ multiplex PCR. The sample holds approximately 1,500,000 clones; 96% are singletons and the top ten take over 1%. The sample comprised naive CD4+ T cells sorted from blood. The receptor source for this set is a man aged 25-45 years in good health. CDR3s include the opening cysteine and the closing phenylalanine or tryptophan. D genes are given only for firm matches. A clone size is listed for some rows: how often the clone was seen (once, few, many), or a class if it is expanded.

>TRBJ2-1|.|TRBV7-6|.
TGTGCCAGCAGCTTATGGGCCCCAGAGGCTGACTCCTACAATGAGCAGTTCTTC
CASSLWAPEADSYNEQFF
>TRBJ2-5|.|TRBV7-3|TRBD1
TGTGCCAGCAGGAAAAGGGGGCAAAATGTGGAGACCCAGTACTTC
CASRKRGQNVETQYF
>TRBJ2-7|.|TRBV7-3|.
TGTGCCAGCAACAACCGTTCCTACGAGCAGTACTTC
CASNNRSYEQYF
>TRBJ2-3|.|TRBV28|.
TGTGCCAGCAGTTTAGTAGGAGGACCCACAGATACGCAGTATTTT
CASSLVGGPTDTQYF
>TRBJ2-1|.|TRBV4-2|TRBD2
TGTGCCAGCAGCCAAGAACCGGGACTAGCGACAACCTACAATGAGCAGTTCTTC
CASSQEPGLATTYNEQFF
>TRBJ1-2|.|TRBV5-5|TRBD1
TGTGCCAGCAGCTTGCGCTGGACCGGGACAGGGAGCAACTATGGCTACACCTTC
CASSLRWTGTGSNYGYTF
>TRBJ1-5|.|TRBV2|.
TGTGCCAGCAGTGAGGTTGGGGGAGATCAGCCCCAGCATTTT
CASSEVGGDQPQHF
>TRBJ2-7|.|TRBV28|.
TGTGCCAGCAGTTACAGGGTAGGGCACGAGCAGTACTTC
CASSYRVGHEQYF
>TRBJ1-4|once|TRBV30|.
TGTGCCTGGAGTGGCACTAATGAAAAACTGTTTTTT
CAWSGTNEKLFF
>TRBJ2-7|.|TRBV7-9|TRBD2
TGTGCCAGCTCCCAGGGATTTAGCGGGAGGGCCCCCTACGAGCAGTACTTC
CASSQGFSGRAPYEQYF
>TRBJ1-2|.|TRBV5-1|TRBD1
TGCGCCAGCAGCCTCCGGGACAGGGGGCGATCTGGCTACACCTTC
CASSLRDRGRSGYTF
>TRBJ1-1|.|TRBV29-1|.
TGCAGCGCTAAAAGAGGTACCCCTGAAGCTTTCTTT
CSAKRGTPEAFF
>TRBJ2-2|.|TRBV18|.
TGTGCCAGCTCAATTAAAAGCGGGTACACCGGGGAGCTGTTTTTT
CASSIKSGYTGELFF
>TRBJ1-1|.|TRBV20-1|.
TGCAGTGCGTCCCCGAACACTGAAGCTTTCTTT
CSASPNTEAFF
>TRBJ1-5|.|TRBV28|.
TGTGCCAGCAGTTGGGGGAAGGTTCAGCCCCAGCATTTT
CASSWGKVQPQHF
>TRBJ2-1|.|TRBV28|TRBD2
TGTGCCAGCGCAAAACCGGGACTAGCGAACAATGAGCAGTTCTTC
CASAKPGLANNEQFF
>TRBJ2-2|.|TRBV11-2|.
TGTGCCAGCAGCTTCCTACGAGGCGGGGAGCTGTTTTTT
CASSFLRGGELFF
>TRBJ1-2|.|TRBV5-1|.
TGCGCCAGCAGCGAGTCAGTAAACTATGGCTACACCTTC
CASSESVNYGYTF
>TRBJ2-1|.|TRBV2|.
TGTGCCAGCAGTGAAGCGGTGGGAGTCTACAATGAGCAGTTCTTC
CASSEAVGVYNEQFF
>TRBJ2-1|.|TRBV12-5|TRBD2
TGTGCTAGTGGTTTGCAAGCGGGAGTATCCTACAATGAGCAGTTCTTC
CASGLQAGVSYNEQFF
>TRBJ2-7|.|TRBV11-2|TRBD2
TGTGCCAGCAGCCGGACTAGCGGCCCGTTTGCACTCTCCTACGAGCAGTACTTC
CASSRTSGPFALSYEQYF
>TRBJ2-1|.|TRBV6-6|.
TGTGCCAGCAGTTACCGGACTCCTAATGAGCAGTTCTTC
CASSYRTPNEQFF
>TRBJ2-3|.|TRBV11-3|TRBD1
TGTGCCAGCAGCTTAGGGGCACAGGGGGTCGCAGATACGCAGTATTTT
CASSLGAQGVADTQYF
>TRBJ2-1|.|TRBV9|.
TGTGCCAGCAGCGTAAGGGTTATAGGATTAGCTACCTACAATGAGCAGTTCTTC
CASSVRVIGLATYNEQFF
>TRBJ1-4|.|TRBV14|TRBD1
TGTGCCAGCAGCCAAGAACAGGGGAGGGGTGAAAAACTGTTTTTT
CASSQEQGRGEKLFF
>TRBJ2-5|.|TRBV7-9|TRBD2
TGTGCCAGCAGCCCCTTAGCGGGAGGGCGGTTTGAGACCCAGTACTTC
CASSPLAGGRFETQYF
>TRBJ1-1|once|TRBV5-1|.
TGCGCCAGCAGCTTGGCCGGGGATACGAACACTGAAGCTTTCTTT
CASSLAGDTNTEAFF
>TRBJ2-5|once|TRBV2|TRBD2
TGTGCCAGCAGTGATGGGTTAGCGGGAGCTGCGGTAGAGACCCAGTACTTC
CASSDGLAGAAVETQYF
>TRBJ2-1|.|TRBV10-3|TRBD1
TGTGCCATCAGTGAGAAGTATGGGACAGCGAGTCCATACAATGAGCAGTTCTTC
CAISEKYGTASPYNEQFF
>TRBJ2-7|.|TRBV14|TRBD1
TGTGCCAGCAGCCAACTCCTACCCGGACAGGGGGCCTACGAGCAGTACTTC
CASSQLLPGQGAYEQYF
>TRBJ1-2|.|TRBV28|.
TGTGCCAGCAACACGCCGGGGGATCCCTATGGCTACACCTTC
CASNTPGDPYGYTF
>TRBJ2-7|once|TRBV5-8|.
TGTGCCAGCAGCCCACCGCCAGGGAACTACGAGCAGTACTTC
CASSPPPGNYEQYF
>TRBJ2-3|.|TRBV10-1|.
TGCGCCAGCAGTGCAGACAGCACAGATACGCAGTATTTT
CASSADSTDTQYF
>TRBJ2-1|.|TRBV11-2|.
TGTGCCAGCAGCCCATCCTTGCGAGGGGGGTTCTACAATGAGCAGTTCTTC
CASSPSLRGGFYNEQFF
>TRBJ2-7|once|TRBV28|TRBD1
TGTGCCAGCACCAATCCTGGGACAGTCCCCTACGAGCAGTACTTC
CASTNPGTVPYEQYF
>TRBJ2-5|.|TRBV5-5|.
TGTGCCAGCAGCCCGGGGCGTGCACAAGAGACCCAGTACTTC
CASSPGRAQETQYF
>TRBJ2-7|.|TRBV5-4|.
TGTGCCAGCAGCTTGGGCTCGGTTTCGGACGAGCAGTACTTC
CASSLGSVSDEQYF
>TRBJ2-5|.|TRBV2|.
TGTGCCAGCGGGTCACTAGGGCTTGGAGAGACCCAGTACTTC
CASGSLGLGETQYF
>TRBJ2-7|.|TRBV4-2|TRBD2
TGTGCCAGCAGCGCGAAAGCGGGAGCGTCCTACGAGCAGTACTTC
CASSAKAGASYEQYF
>TRBJ1-3|.|TRBV4-1|.
TGCGCCAGCAGCGGGGGGGGCCTTTCGAGAAACACCATATATTTT
CASSGGGLSRNTIYF
>TRBJ1-4|.|TRBV5-1|.
TGCGCCAGCAGCCTAGACAGGCCAACTAATGAAAAACTGTTTTTT
CASSLDRPTNEKLFF
>TRBJ1-4|.|TRBV30|.
TGTGCCTGGAGTGTAAATGAAAAACTGTTTTTT
CAWSVNEKLFF